This T cell receptor (beta chain) was observed in a study of CD8 T cells in ankylosing spondylitis. Notes on the study in general: A TCR beta motif of about 8 highly homologous variants seemed to mark ankylosing spondylitis blood. CD8+ cells made up the disease-linked clones, which were relatively rare in peripheral blood. Significant enrichment of disease-linked clones was reported in matched ankylosing spondylitis synovial fluid.

Concerning this clonotype: Its antigen is undetermined.

TCRdb re-derived calls from the 5' RACE reads in MiXCR, one entry per CDR3 protein. The sample includes a few hundred thousand distinct CDR3 sequences, 11% of them seen just once. V was pared by 5 bases and J by 0 bases, with 4 bases of the junction left unmatched. The CDR3 sequence is 15 residues long. Germline V gives CDR1 SGHRS, CDR2 YFSETQ. The sequencing input was blood, either unsorted or a sorted T cell fraction (not recorded which). The clonotype originates from a female donor with ankylosing spondylitis or in good health (not recorded which). This chain uses TRBV5-1 with TRBJ2-3; 9 nucleotides match TRBD1. This CDR3 is CASRQTGGSTDTQYF. The CDR3 coding sequence is TGCGCCAGCAGACAGACAGGGGGAAGCACAGATACGCAGTATTTT.